The present TCR beta chain was sequenced within a study of blood T cells in healthy people across ages. Primed by a sample-barcoded 5' primer and a J-beta primer mix, a second PCR proceeded for about 7 to 12 cycles. TCRdb re-analysed the 5' RACE reads in MiXCR, keeping a single row per CDR3 protein. This sample has 600,000 to 1,000,000 distinct CDR3 sequences, with 58% found just once. Whole-study results and caveats: Naive T cell percentage strongly correlated with TCR beta diversity. Whereas aged donors had fewer naive CD4+ cells, long-lived donors had more of them and higher diversity.

Trimming shortened V by 3 bases and J by 4 bases, and 6 bases separated the two germline ends. This CDR3 is 12 amino acids long. The germline V gene encodes CDR1 SGDLS and CDR2 YYNGEE. The study drew donors from healthy Caucasian individuals in Russia aged about 6 to 90. A minimum of 7 million PBMCs was isolated per sample. This clonotype was counted many times. What it binds is not known. This rearrangement joins TRBV9 to TRBJ2-3; D remains unclear. The TCR originated in a man aged 30-40 years in good health. Sequences were obtained from blood. The CDR3 region is CASSAFSDTQYF. The CDR3 bases are TGTGCCAGCAGCGCATTCTCAGATACGCAGTATTTT.